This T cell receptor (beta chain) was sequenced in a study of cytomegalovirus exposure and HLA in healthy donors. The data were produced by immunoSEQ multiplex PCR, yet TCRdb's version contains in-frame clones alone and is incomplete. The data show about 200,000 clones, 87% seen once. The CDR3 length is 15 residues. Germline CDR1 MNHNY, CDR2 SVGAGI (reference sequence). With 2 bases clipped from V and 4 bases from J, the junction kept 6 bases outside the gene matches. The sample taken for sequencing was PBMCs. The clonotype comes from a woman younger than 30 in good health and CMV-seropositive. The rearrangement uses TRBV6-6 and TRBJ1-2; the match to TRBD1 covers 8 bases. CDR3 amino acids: CASSYGGQVVYGYTF. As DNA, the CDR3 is TGTGCCAGCAGTTACGGGGGACAGGTGGTCTATGGCTACACCTTC.